A selection of T cell receptor beta chains follows, all from one sample in a study of shared clonotypes between healthy human individuals. Profiled with immunoSEQ multiplex PCR; TCRdb holds only in-frame clones, not every one. The table has roughly 1 million clones, roughly 80% seen once. The sequenced sample consisted of memory CD4+ T cells sorted from blood. The origin of the receptors is a man younger than 35 in good health. Both conserved end residues are part of each CDR3. The order of the fields is D gene, V gene, J gene, clone size, CDR3 protein, CDR3 DNA. The D gene is left open where the match is weak. Clone size is stated in some rows and not others, as once, few, many or a class when expanded.

>TRBD1|TRBV5-4|TRBJ2-7|-
CASSLLFGQGANEQYF
TGTGCCAGCAGCTTGCTTTTTGGGCAGGGGGCGAACGAGCAGTACTTC
>-|TRBV7-9|TRBJ2-3|-
CASSQTTDYTQYF
TGTGCCAGCAGCCAGACGACAGACTATACGCAGTATTTT
>-|TRBV30|TRBJ1-2|-
CAWSLGNYGYTF
TGTGCCTGGAGTCTAGGGAACTATGGCTACACCTTC
>-|TRBV10-3|TRBJ1-5|-
CAISEGRSNQPQHF
TGTGCCATCAGTGAGGGACGGAGCAATCAGCCCCAGCATTTT
>-|TRBV19|TRBJ2-1|once
CASSSGYEQFF
TGTGCCAGTAGTTCGGGCTATGAGCAGTTCTTC
>-|TRBV7-3|TRBJ2-7|-
CASSLTAPVGGSSYEQYF
TGTGCCAGCAGCTTAACGGCCCCCGTCGGGGGAAGCTCCTACGAGCAGTACTTC
>TRBD2|TRBV30|TRBJ2-2|-
CAWSLGRAPGELFF
TGTGCCTGGAGTCTAGGGAGGGCCCCCGGGGAGCTGTTTTTT
>TRBD1|TRBV5-5|TRBJ1-6|-
CASSLGGQGGSPLHF
TGTGCCAGCAGCTTGGGGGGACAGGGCGGATCACCCCTCCACTTT
>-|TRBV5-1|TRBJ2-1|-
CASSLASGTEQFF
TGCGCCAGCAGCTTGGCCTCGGGGACCGAGCAGTTCTTC
>TRBD2|TRBV7-2|TRBJ2-2|-
CASSLEGPGLAGELFF
TGTGCCAGCAGCTTAGAGGGGCCGGGACTAGCCGGGGAGCTGTTTTTT
>TRBD2|TRBV2|TRBJ2-1|-
CASSGVAGGRGEQFF
TGTGCCAGCAGTGGGGTAGCGGGGGGGCGAGGTGAGCAGTTCTTC
>TRBD1|TRBV18|TRBJ2-3|-
CASSLDRELDTQYF
TGTGCCAGCTCTTTGGACAGGGAACTTGATACGCAGTATTTT
>TRBD1|TRBV6-5|TRBJ1-1|-
CASSSTGLEAFF
TGTGCCAGCAGTTCGACAGGGCTTGAAGCTTTCTTT
>TRBD2|TRBV5-6|TRBJ2-7|few
CASSLIAGGKEQYF
TGTGCCAGCAGCCTGATAGCGGGAGGGAAGGAGCAGTACTTC
>-|TRBV6-5|TRBJ2-3|-
CASSYNRDTYTDTQYF
TGTGCCAGCAGTTACAATCGGGACACATACACAGATACGCAGTATTTT
>TRBD1|TRBV10-3|TRBJ1-1|-
CAIRPGQGGNTEAFF
TGTGCCATCAGGCCCGGACAGGGGGGAAACACTGAAGCTTTCTTT
>TRBD2|TRBV2|TRBJ2-1|once
CASSEARGGNTEQFF
TGTGCCAGCAGTGAAGCAAGGGGAGGGAATACTGAGCAGTTCTTC
>-|TRBV19|TRBJ2-2|-
CASSIVGGAGELFF
TGTGCCAGTAGTATCGTAGGAGGGGCCGGGGAGCTGTTTTTT
>TRBD1|TRBV29-1|TRBJ1-2|once
CSVEEISTGGYGYTF
TGCAGCGTTGAAGAAATTTCGACAGGGGGCTATGGCTACACCTTC
>-|TRBV28|TRBJ2-1|-
CASSGGFTKFF
TGTGCCAGCAGTGGGGGTTTCACGAAGTTCTTC
>-|TRBV19|TRBJ2-2|-
CASTSAGYPTTGELFF
TGTGCCAGTACCTCTGCCGGCTATCCGACCACCGGGGAGCTGTTTTTT
>-|TRBV11-2|TRBJ2-7|-
CASSLGGAGEQYF
TGTGCCAGCAGCTTAGGGGGGGCGGGTGAGCAGTACTTC
>-|TRBV6-5|TRBJ2-7|-
CAAQRGASYEQYF
TGTGCCGCACAAAGGGGGGCGTCCTACGAGCAGTACTTC
>TRBD1|TRBV5-6|TRBJ1-2|-
CASSGTGGSYGYTF
TGTGCCAGCAGCGGAACAGGGGGCAGTTATGGCTACACCTTC
>TRBD2|TRBV7-2|TRBJ2-3|many
CASSLAGTSKADTQYF
TGTGCCAGCAGCTTGGCCGGGACTAGCAAGGCAGATACGCAGTATTTT
>-|TRBV6-1|TRBJ1-2|few
CASSEVGANYGYTF
TGTGCCAGCAGTGAAGTGGGGGCCAACTATGGCTACACCTTC
>TRBD1|TRBV19|TRBJ2-2|-
CASSITDRDAGELFF
TGTGCCAGTAGTATCACTGACAGGGACGCCGGGGAGCTGTTTTTT
>-|TRBV7-6|TRBJ1-3|-
CASSRVEGFSGNTIYF
TGTGCCAGCAGCCGCGTCGAAGGGTTCTCTGGAAACACCATATATTTT
>TRBD1|TRBV16|TRBJ1-5|-
CASSPAGGSNQPQHF
TGTGCCAGCAGCCCCGCAGGGGGTAGCAATCAGCCCCAGCATTTT
>-|TRBV9|TRBJ2-6|-
CASSWGRPGANVLTF
TGTGCCAGCAGCTGGGGGAGACCTGGGGCCAACGTCCTGACTTTC
>-|TRBV7-9|TRBJ2-7|-
CASSSQGLGSYEQYF
TGTGCCAGCAGCTCACAAGGTCTCGGTTCCTACGAGCAGTACTTC
>-|TRBV23-1|TRBJ2-7|-
CASSQSGRGYEQYF
TGCGCCAGCAGTCAATCGGGCAGGGGCTACGAGCAGTACTTC
>-|TRBV9|TRBJ2-3|many
CASSPKQGQLIGATQYF
TGTGCCAGCAGCCCAAAACAGGGACAACTCATCGGTGCTACGCAGTATTTT
>TRBD1|TRBV2|TRBJ1-1|-
CASSGTGGRENTEAFF
TGTGCCAGCAGTGGGACAGGGGGCCGGGAAAACACTGAAGCTTTCTTT
>TRBD2|TRBV7-9|TRBJ2-5|-
CASSRAGEGQETQYF
TGTGCCAGCAGCCGAGCGGGAGAGGGTCAAGAGACCCAGTACTTC
>TRBD1|TRBV5-1|TRBJ2-5|once
CASNRGVLETQYF
TGCGCCAGTAACAGGGGTGTTTTGGAGACCCAGTACTTC
>-|TRBV29-1|TRBJ2-1|few
CSVAQGAGEQFF
TGCAGCGTTGCGCAGGGCGCGGGTGAGCAGTTCTTC